Given below is one TCR beta chain in context. The antigen remains undetermined. Genomic DNA provided the template from which TCR beta VDJ and CDR3 profiles were obtained. From the reads, TCRdb called clonotypes with MiXCR, one entry per CDR3 protein. This table holds 120,000 or so distinct CDR3 sequences, 40% to 60% found once. Germline CDR1 and CDR2: LNHDA and SQIVND (reference sequence). This CDR3 has 15 residues. Deletions cut 2 bases from V and 3 bases from J, with 14 bases between. The data are from a study of CD8+CD57+ T cells in acquired aplastic anemia. On the study more broadly: DNA from sorted CD4+ and CD8+ cells averaged approximately 3.5 ug. Overall study findings and caveats: In common between the patients and the controls were some 28 CD8+ CDR3 sequences. Controls and patients did not differ significantly in CD8+ Simpson's diversity.

Sequencing was carried out using sorted CD4+, CD8+, or CD8+CD57+ T cells (not recorded which) from PBMCs. The chain links TRBV19 to TRBJ2-7; D not certain. This TCR was sampled from a human donor in good health, serving as a control. CDR3 protein: CASSIQAVANYEQYF. The CDR3 nucleotides read TGTGCCAGTAGTATACAGGCAGTGGCTAACTACGAGCAGTACTTC.